These T cell receptor beta chains were read from a single sample in a study of low-dose radiotherapy and immunotherapy resistance in tumors. TCRdb reprocessed the reads via MiXCR and lists one record per CDR3 protein. The sample includes more than 85,000 distinct CDR3 sequences, more than 8.5% of them seen just once. The sample consisted of PBMCs, taken before treatment. Source of these receptors: a male donor with prostate cancer. The CDR3 runs from the conserved cysteine through the conserved F or W. A D gene is named only where the DNA matches it firmly. Size values are once, few and many counts, or a class for expanded clones, and some rows have none.

d_call clone_size j_call v_call cdr3_aa cdr3_nt
- many TRBJ1-3 TRBV7-2 CASSLGVSGNTIYF TGTGCCAGCAGCTTAGGGGTCTCTGGAAACACCATATATTTT
- - TRBJ2-2 TRBV28 CASTSFPWRARRTGTGELFF TGTGCCAGCACTTCATTCCCTTGGCGGGCGCGAAGAACGGGCACCGGGGAGCTGTTTTTT
- many TRBJ2-7 TRBV4-3 CASSQDGGSSYEQYF TGCGCCAGCAGCCAAGATGGGGGAAGCTCCTACGAGCAGTACTTC
TRBD2 many TRBJ2-2 TRBV9 CASSEPIAGGNTGELFF TGTGCCAGCAGCGAGCCAATAGCGGGGGGGAACACCGGGGAGCTGTTTTTT
TRBD1 many TRBJ1-3 TRBV28 CASSELGQSPQDTIYF TGTGCCAGCAGCGAACTGGGACAGAGTCCGCAAGACACCATATATTTT
- many TRBJ1-6 TRBV6-2/TRBV6-3 CASSYSSETRKSPLHF TGTGCCAGCAGTTACTCGAGCGAGACTCGGAAGTCACCCCTCCACTTT
- many TRBJ1-5 TRBV2 CASGEAGVSNQPQHF TGTGCCAGCGGGGAGGCAGGGGTTAGCAATCAGCCCCAGCATTTT
- many TRBJ2-5 TRBV28 CASSPSGTYQETQYF TGTGCCAGCAGTCCATCCGGGACCTACCAAGAGACCCAGTACTTC
TRBD2 many TRBJ2-3 TRBV12-3/TRBV12-4 CASRLAGDTDTQYF TGTGCCAGCAGACTAGCGGGAGACACAGATACGCAGTATTTT
- many TRBJ1-4 TRBV29-1 CSVDSGATNEKLFF TGCAGCGTTGATTCCGGTGCAACTAATGAAAAACTGTTTTTT
TRBD1 - TRBJ2-5 TRBV4-3 CASSKDRGYETQYF TGCGCCAGCAGCAAGGACAGGGGGTATGAGACCCAGTACTTC
TRBD2 many TRBJ2-2 TRBV2 CASSEGGRALGTGELFF TGTGCCAGCAGTGAAGGCGGGAGGGCCCTCGGCACCGGGGAGCTGTTTTTT
- many TRBJ1-3 TRBV9 CASSVALGSSGNTIYF TGTGCCAGCAGCGTAGCCCTGGGGAGCTCTGGAAACACCATATATTTT
- many TRBJ1-4 TRBV6-5 CASSGTQDEKLFF TGTGCCAGTTCCGGGACTCAGGATGAAAAACTGTTTTTT
TRBD1 many TRBJ1-1 TRBV29-1 CSVVGQGGNTEAFF TGCAGCGTCGTCGGACAGGGCGGGAACACTGAAGCTTTCTTT
- many TRBJ1-4 TRBV2 CASSRSGVEKLFF TGTGCCAGTAGCCGCTCGGGGGTAGAAAAACTGTTTTTT
TRBD1 few TRBJ2-5 TRBV2 CASSWRTGGQETQYF TGTGCCAGCAGTTGGAGGACAGGGGGTCAGGAGACCCAGTACTTC